This record concerns one T cell receptor (beta chain) sequence. The antigen remains unidentified. This sample stems from a study of T cell responses to AZD1222 COVID-19 vaccine. Regarding the study as a whole: An increase in Spike-specific TCR breadth and depth was observed after two AZD1222 doses. As reported, nearly half of all spike-specific TCRs target variant regions that are unmutated.

TCRdb's copy holds only in-frame clones and misses some; the assay was immunoSEQ multiplex PCR. The sample lists about 150,000 clones, 93% occurring once. Trimming stripped 6 bases from V and 7 bases from J, with 10 bases between. CDR3 size: 12 residues. The germline CDR1 and CDR2 sequences are LGHNT and FRNRAP. The chain carries TRBV12-5 and TRBJ1-5; D gene uncertain. The receptor was isolated from an adult in good health. The sample in question was peripheral blood, obtained on day 0 of AZD1222 vaccination. The DNA of the CDR3 is TGTGCTAGTGGAATAACAGACCAGCCCCAGCATTTT. It yields the protein CASGITDQPQHF.